Included here is one T cell receptor beta chain sequence, with context. Its specificity is unknown. This CDR3 has 10 residues. CDR1 DFQATT and CDR2 SNEGSKA come from the germline V gene (reference sequence). These data come from a study of blood T cells in healthy people across ages. Study-wide findings and caveats: Per million T cells, TCR beta diversity dropped roughly linearly as age increased.

Using a J-beta primer mix together with a sample-barcoded 5' primer, a second PCR was run for 7 to 11 cycles. In TCRdb, the 5' RACE reads were re-called with MiXCR into one record per CDR3 protein. The top ten clones hold approximately 3.7% of a sample with about 720,000 distinct CDR3 sequences, approximately 25% of them seen once. This same sample was also taken into another study, of T cells of mothers and their children. From that second work: Amplification in the second PCR used the M1S primer, which added sample barcodes and 2-4 random nucleotides. None of the identified T cell clones proved to be persistent microchimeric clones.

The clonotype was recovered from a boy aged 5-17 years in good health. The rearrangement uses TRBV20-1 and TRBJ2-7, with no clear D. Sequenced sample: blood. CDR3 sequence reads: CSLLGHEQYF. As DNA, the CDR3 is TGCAGCCTTCTCGGCCACGAGCAGTACTTC.